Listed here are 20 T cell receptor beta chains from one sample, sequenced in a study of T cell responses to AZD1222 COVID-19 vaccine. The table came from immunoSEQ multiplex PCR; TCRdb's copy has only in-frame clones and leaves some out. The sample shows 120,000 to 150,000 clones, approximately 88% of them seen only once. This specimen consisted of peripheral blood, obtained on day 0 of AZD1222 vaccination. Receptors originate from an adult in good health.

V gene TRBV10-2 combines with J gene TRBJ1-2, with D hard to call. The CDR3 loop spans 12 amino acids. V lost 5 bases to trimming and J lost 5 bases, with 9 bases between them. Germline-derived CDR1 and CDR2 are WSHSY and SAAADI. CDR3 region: CASSQVIYGYTF. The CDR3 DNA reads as TGCGCCAGCAGTCAGGTCATTTATGGCTACACCTTC.

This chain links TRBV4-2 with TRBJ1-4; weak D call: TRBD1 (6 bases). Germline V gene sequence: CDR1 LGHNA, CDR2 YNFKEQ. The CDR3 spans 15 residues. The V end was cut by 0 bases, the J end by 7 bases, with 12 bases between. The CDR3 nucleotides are TGTGCCAGCAGCCAAGAAACAGGGCGGGGTGAAAAACTGTTTTTT. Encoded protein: CASSQETGRGEKLFF.

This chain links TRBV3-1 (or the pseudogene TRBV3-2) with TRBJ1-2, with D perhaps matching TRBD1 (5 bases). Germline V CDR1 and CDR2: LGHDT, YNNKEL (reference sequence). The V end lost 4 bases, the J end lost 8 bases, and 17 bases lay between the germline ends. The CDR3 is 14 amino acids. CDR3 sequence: CASSPEVSSGGYTF. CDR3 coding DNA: TGTGCCAGCAGCCCGGAGGTGTCCTCAGGGGGCTACACCTTC.

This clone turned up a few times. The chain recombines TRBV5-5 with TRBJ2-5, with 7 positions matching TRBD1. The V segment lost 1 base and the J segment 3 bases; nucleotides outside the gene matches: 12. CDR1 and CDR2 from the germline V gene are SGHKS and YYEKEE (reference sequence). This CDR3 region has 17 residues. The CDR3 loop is CASSLTLVPQGEETQYF. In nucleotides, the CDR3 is TGTGCCAGCAGCTTGACTTTGGTACCCCAGGGGGAAGAGACCCAGTACTTC.

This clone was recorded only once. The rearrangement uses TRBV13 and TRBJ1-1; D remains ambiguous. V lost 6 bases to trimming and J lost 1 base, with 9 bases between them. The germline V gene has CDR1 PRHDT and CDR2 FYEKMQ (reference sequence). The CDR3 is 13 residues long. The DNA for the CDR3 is TGTGCCAGCAGGTGGTCTCGGAACACTGAAGCTTTCTTT. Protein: CASRWSRNTEAFF.

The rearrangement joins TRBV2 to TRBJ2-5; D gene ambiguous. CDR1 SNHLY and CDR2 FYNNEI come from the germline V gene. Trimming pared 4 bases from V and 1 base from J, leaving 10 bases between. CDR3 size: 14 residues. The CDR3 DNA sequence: TGTGCCAGCAGTGTGTTCGGAGCCCAAGAGACCCAGTACTTC. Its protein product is CASSVFGAQETQYF.

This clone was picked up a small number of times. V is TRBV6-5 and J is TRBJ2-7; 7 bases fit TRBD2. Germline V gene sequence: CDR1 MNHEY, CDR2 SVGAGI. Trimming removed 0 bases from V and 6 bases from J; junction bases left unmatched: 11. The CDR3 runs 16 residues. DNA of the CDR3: TGTGCCAGCAGTTACTCGAAACTAGCGCCGAACGGCGAGCAGTACTTC. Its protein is CASSYSKLAPNGEQYF.

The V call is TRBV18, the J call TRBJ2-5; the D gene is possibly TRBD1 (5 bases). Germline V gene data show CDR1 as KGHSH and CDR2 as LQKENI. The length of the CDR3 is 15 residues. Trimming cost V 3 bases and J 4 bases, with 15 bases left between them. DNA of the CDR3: TGTGCCAGCTCACCTAGACAGACCAAAGGAGAGACCCAGTACTTC. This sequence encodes CASSPRQTKGETQYF.

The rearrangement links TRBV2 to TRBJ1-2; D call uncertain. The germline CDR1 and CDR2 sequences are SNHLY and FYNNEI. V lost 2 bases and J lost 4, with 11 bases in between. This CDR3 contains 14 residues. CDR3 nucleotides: TGTGCCAGCAGTGAACCTGGCCTAACCTATGGCTACACCTTC. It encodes CASSEPGLTYGYTF.

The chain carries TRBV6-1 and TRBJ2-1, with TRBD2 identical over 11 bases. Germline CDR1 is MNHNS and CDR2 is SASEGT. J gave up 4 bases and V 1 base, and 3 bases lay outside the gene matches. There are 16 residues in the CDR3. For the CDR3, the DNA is TGTGCCAGCAGTGAAGGGGGGACTAGCGGATACAATGAGCAGTTCTTC. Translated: CASSEGGTSGYNEQFF.

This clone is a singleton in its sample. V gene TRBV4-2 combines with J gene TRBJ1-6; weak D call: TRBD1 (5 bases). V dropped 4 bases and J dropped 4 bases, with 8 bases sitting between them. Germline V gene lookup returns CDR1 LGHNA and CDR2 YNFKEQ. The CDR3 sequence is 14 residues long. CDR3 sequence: CASSPDSYNSPLHF. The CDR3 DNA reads TGTGCCAGCAGCCCCGACAGTTATAATTCACCCCTCCACTTT.

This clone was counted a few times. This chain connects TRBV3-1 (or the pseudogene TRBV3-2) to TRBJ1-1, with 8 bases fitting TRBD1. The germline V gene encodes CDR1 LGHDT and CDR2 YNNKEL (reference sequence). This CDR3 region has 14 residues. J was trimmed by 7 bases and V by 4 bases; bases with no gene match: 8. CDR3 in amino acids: CASSPNPGTGEAFF. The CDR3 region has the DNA TGTGCCAGCAGCCCCAACCCGGGGACAGGTGAAGCTTTCTTT.

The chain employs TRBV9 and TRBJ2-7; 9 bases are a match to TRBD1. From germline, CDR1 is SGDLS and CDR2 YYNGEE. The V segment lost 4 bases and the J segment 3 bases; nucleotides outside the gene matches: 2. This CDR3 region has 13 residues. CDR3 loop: CASSLTGGYEQYF. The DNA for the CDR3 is TGTGCCAGCAGCCTGACAGGGGGCTACGAGCAGTACTTC.

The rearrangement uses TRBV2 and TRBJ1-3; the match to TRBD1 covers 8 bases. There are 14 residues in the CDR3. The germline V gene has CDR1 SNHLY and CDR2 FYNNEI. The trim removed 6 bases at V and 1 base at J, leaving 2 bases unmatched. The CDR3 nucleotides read TGTGCCAGCAGATACAGGGGGTCTGGAAACACCATATATTTT. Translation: CASRYRGSGNTIYF.

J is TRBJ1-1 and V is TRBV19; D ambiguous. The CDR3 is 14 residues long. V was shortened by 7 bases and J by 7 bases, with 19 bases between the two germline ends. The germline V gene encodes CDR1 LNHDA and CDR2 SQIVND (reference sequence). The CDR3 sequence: CASKPPDQRYEAFF. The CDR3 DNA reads TGTGCCAGTAAACCGCCGGACCAAAGATATGAAGCTTTCTTT.

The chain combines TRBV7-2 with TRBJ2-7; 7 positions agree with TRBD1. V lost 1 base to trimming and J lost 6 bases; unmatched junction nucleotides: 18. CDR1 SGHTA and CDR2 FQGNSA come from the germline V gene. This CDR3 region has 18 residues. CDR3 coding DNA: TGTGCCAGCAGCTTAGATTACGTGACAGGGTCGATTAACGGCGAGCAGTACTTC. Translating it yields CASSLDYVTGSINGEQYF.

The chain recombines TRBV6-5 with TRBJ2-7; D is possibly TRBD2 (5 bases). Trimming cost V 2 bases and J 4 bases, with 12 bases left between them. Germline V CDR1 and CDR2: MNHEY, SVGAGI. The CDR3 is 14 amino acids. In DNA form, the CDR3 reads TGTGCCAGCAGTTACGCAAGAGGGAAATACGAGCAGTACTTC. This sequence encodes CASSYARGKYEQYF.

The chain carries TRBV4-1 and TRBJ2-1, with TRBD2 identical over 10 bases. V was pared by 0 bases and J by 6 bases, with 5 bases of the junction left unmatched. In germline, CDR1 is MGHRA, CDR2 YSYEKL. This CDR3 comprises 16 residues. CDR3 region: CASSQERLAGANEQFF. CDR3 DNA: TGCGCCAGCAGCCAAGAGCGGCTAGCGGGGGCCAATGAGCAGTTCTTC.

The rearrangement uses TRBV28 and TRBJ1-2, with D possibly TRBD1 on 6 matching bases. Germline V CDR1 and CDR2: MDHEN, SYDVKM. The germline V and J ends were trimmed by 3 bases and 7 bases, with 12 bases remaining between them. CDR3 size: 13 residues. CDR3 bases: TGTGCCAGCAGTTTCGGGGGCGCGTTTGGCTACACCTTC. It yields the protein CASSFGGAFGYTF.

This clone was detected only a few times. This CDR3 is CASSRATGGTEAFF. The CDR3, as DNA: TGTGCCAGCAGCCGTGCTACGGGGGGCACTGAAGCTTTCTTT. The chain uses TRBV7-8 and TRBJ1-1; perhaps TRBD1 as D (5 bases). The V end lost 5 bases, the J end lost 4 bases, and 14 bases lay between the germline ends. The germline V gene encodes CDR1 SGHVS and CDR2 FQNEAQ. This CDR3 comprises 14 residues.